The rows below give T cell receptor beta chains drawn from one sample of a study of cytomegalovirus exposure and HLA in healthy donors. Profiling relied on immunoSEQ multiplex PCR, and the TCRdb table lists in-frame clones only, not all of them. The data contain 81,000 or so clones, around 62% of them seen just once; the ten biggest clones take up around 5.5%. The sequencing sample was made of PBMCs. Receptors originate from a woman aged 30 to 39 in good health and CMV-seropositive. Both conserved end residues are part of each CDR3. The order of the fields is CDR3 DNA, CDR3 protein, D gene, J gene, V gene, clone size. D genes are given only for firm matches. Size tells how often a clone was seen (once, few, many) or the class of an expanded clone, and some rows leave it out.

cdr3_nt: TGCGCCAGCAGTGCGGACAGAATATCTGGGGCCAACGTCCTGACTTTC
cdr3_aa: CASSADRISGANVLTF
d_call: -
j_call: TRBJ2-6
v_call: TRBV10-1
clone_size: -

cdr3_nt: TGTGCCAGCAGTTCGGACAGGGTTTCCTACAATGAGCAGTTCTTC
cdr3_aa: CASSSDRVSYNEQFF
d_call: TRBD1
j_call: TRBJ2-1
v_call: TRBV27
clone_size: -

cdr3_nt: TGTGCCAGCAGCCGGGACGGGAGAAATTCACCCCTCCACTTT
cdr3_aa: CASSRDGRNSPLHF
d_call: -
j_call: TRBJ1-6
v_call: TRBV28
clone_size: -

cdr3_nt: TGTGCCAGCAGTTACTCGACAGGTTCTGGAAACACCATATATTTT
cdr3_aa: CASSYSTGSGNTIYF
d_call: -
j_call: TRBJ1-3
v_call: TRBV6-5
clone_size: -

cdr3_nt: TGTGCCAGCAACTCTTGGACAGGGAACACCGGGGAGCTGTTTTTT
cdr3_aa: CASNSWTGNTGELFF
d_call: TRBD1
j_call: TRBJ2-2
v_call: TRBV5-4
clone_size: -

cdr3_nt: TGTGCCAGCTCACCAGGCGCGGGGGAAGCCTCTGGGGCCAACGTCCTGACTTTC
cdr3_aa: CASSPGAGEASGANVLTF
d_call: TRBD2
j_call: TRBJ2-6
v_call: TRBV18
clone_size: -

cdr3_nt: TGTGCCACCAGCAGAGCCTTAGGACAGGGTCACTCTGGGGCCAACGTCCTGACTTTC
cdr3_aa: CATSRALGQGHSGANVLTF
d_call: TRBD1
j_call: TRBJ2-6
v_call: TRBV15
clone_size: -

cdr3_nt: TGTGCCAGCAGCTTATCCGGGACTAACCAAGAGACCCAGTACTTC
cdr3_aa: CASSLSGTNQETQYF
d_call: TRBD2
j_call: TRBJ2-5
v_call: TRBV7-3
clone_size: -

cdr3_nt: TGTGCCAGCAGTTACTCGTTCCGAGATTCACCCCTCCACTTT
cdr3_aa: CASSYSFRDSPLHF
d_call: -
j_call: TRBJ1-6
v_call: TRBV6-5
clone_size: -

cdr3_nt: TGCGCCAGCAGCCAAGGTGGGGCAGGTGATACGCAGTATTTT
cdr3_aa: CASSQGGAGDTQYF
d_call: -
j_call: TRBJ2-3
v_call: TRBV4-1
clone_size: -

cdr3_nt: TGTTCCAGCAGCCATGATGGGGGCCTAAGCTCCTACGAGCAGTACTTC
cdr3_aa: CSSSHDGGLSSYEQYF
d_call: -
j_call: TRBJ2-7
v_call: TRBV7-9
clone_size: -

cdr3_nt: TGTGCTAGCAGCTTAGCACAGCACACTGAAGCTTTCTTT
cdr3_aa: CASSLAQHTEAFF
d_call: -
j_call: TRBJ1-1
v_call: TRBV7-7
clone_size: few

cdr3_nt: TGTGCCAGCAGCTCCTCCCCCGAGTCGGAGCGCGAGCAGTACTTC
cdr3_aa: CASSSSPESEREQYF
d_call: -
j_call: TRBJ2-7
v_call: TRBV7-6
clone_size: once

cdr3_nt: TGTGCCGGGGGTCTCGCGGGGCCCCCCTACGAGCAGTACTTC
cdr3_aa: CAGGLAGPPYEQYF
d_call: -
j_call: TRBJ2-7
v_call: TRBV30
clone_size: -

cdr3_nt: TGTGCCACCAGCAGAGATGAGGGGGGGGGCTACAATGAGCAGTTCTTC
cdr3_aa: CATSRDEGGGYNEQFF
d_call: -
j_call: TRBJ2-1
v_call: TRBV15
clone_size: -

cdr3_nt: TGTGCCAGCAGCGAAGGACAGGGAGAGGGTGGCGCGGCTTTCTTT
cdr3_aa: CASSEGQGEGGAAFF
d_call: TRBD1
j_call: TRBJ1-1
v_call: TRBV11-3
clone_size: -

cdr3_nt: TGTGCCTGGAGTGGGAGCACTGGCTATGGCTACACCTTC
cdr3_aa: CAWSGSTGYGYTF
d_call: -
j_call: TRBJ1-2
v_call: TRBV30
clone_size: -

cdr3_nt: TGTGCCAGCAGGCACACCCAGGGGATGGGCGGCTACACCTTC
cdr3_aa: CASRHTQGMGGYTF
d_call: -
j_call: TRBJ1-2
v_call: TRBV7-9
clone_size: -

cdr3_nt: TGTGCCAGCAGCCTATTTGGAGCTAACTATGGCTACACCTTC
cdr3_aa: CASSLFGANYGYTF
d_call: -
j_call: TRBJ1-2
v_call: TRBV7-2
clone_size: -

cdr3_nt: TGTGCCAGCAGTCGAGACAGAGATCAGCCCCAGCATTTT
cdr3_aa: CASSRDRDQPQHF
d_call: -
j_call: TRBJ1-5
v_call: TRBV2
clone_size: -

cdr3_nt: TGTGCCAGCAGCTTAGACGGGGGGAGCTCCTACGAGCAGTACTTC
cdr3_aa: CASSLDGGSSYEQYF
d_call: TRBD2
j_call: TRBJ2-7
v_call: TRBV7-9
clone_size: once

cdr3_nt: TGTGCCAGCAGCCAAGATCGATTTTGGCGGGGAAGCACAGATACGCAGTATTTT
cdr3_aa: CASSQDRFWRGSTDTQYF
d_call: -
j_call: TRBJ2-3
v_call: TRBV14
clone_size: -

cdr3_nt: TGTGCCTGGAGTGACATTCCGGGACAGAAGGGAACCGGGGAGCTGTTTTTT
cdr3_aa: CAWSDIPGQKGTGELFF
d_call: TRBD1
j_call: TRBJ2-2
v_call: TRBV30
clone_size: -

cdr3_nt: TGTGCCAGCAGTGCACTAGGACCTAAGGATGAGCAGTTCTTC
cdr3_aa: CASSALGPKDEQFF
d_call: -
j_call: TRBJ2-1
v_call: TRBV6-5
clone_size: once

cdr3_nt: TGTGCCAGCAGCAGGGGGGGGACCTACAATGAGCAGTTCTTC
cdr3_aa: CASSRGGTYNEQFF
d_call: -
j_call: TRBJ2-1
v_call: TRBV7-2
clone_size: -